This T cell receptor (beta chain) was captured by sequencing in a study of technical replicates of blood from a handful of donors. CDR3 length equals 15 residues. CDR1 and CDR2 from the germline V gene are SGHTA and FQGNSA. Trimming took 2 bases from V and 7 from J; bases not matched to a gene: 5. Clones were read by immunoSEQ multiplex PCR, and TCRdb kept only the in-frame ones, dropping some. The table lists 70,000 or so clones, 95% to 98% of them singletons. The specimen was T cells isolated from PBMCs. The V and J genes are TRBV7-2 and TRBJ2-3; 11 bases fit TRBD2. This clonotype originated in a human donor in good health. Here the CDR3 reads CASSLPLAGGYTQYF. The CDR3, as DNA: TGTGCCAGCAGCTTACCGCTAGCGGGAGGTTATACGCAGTATTTT.